Each of the 10 T cell receptor beta chains below was sequenced from the same sample in a study of somatic mutations in cytotoxic T cells in rheumatoid arthritis (dated 2017 in TCRdb). Libraries were prepared through the immunoSEQ multiplex PCR assay. TCRdb re-hosts the immuneACCESS table, in-frame sequences only. Its copies lack some clones; in the studies checked, an unresolved V gene accounts for under half of them, and the cause for the rest is not known. The sample table shows 6,000 to 9,000 clones, and approximately 55% are seen once. About 24% of the sample is held by the ten biggest clonotypes. Sequenced sample: CD8+ T cells sorted from blood. The receptors originated from a woman in her forties in good health.

This chain connects TRBV5-6 to TRBJ2-7; 7 bases match TRBD1. After removal of 3 bases from V and 2 bases from J, the junction contained 5 bases not matched to a gene. The length of the CDR3 is 14 residues. Germline values: CDR1 SGHDT, CDR2 YYEEEE. The CDR3 sequence: CASSSGTETYEQYF. The DNA for the CDR3 is TGTGCCAGCAGCTCAGGGACAGAGACCTACGAGCAGTACTTC.

In this sample, this clone turned up a few times. V is TRBV28 and J is TRBJ2-7; 9 bases map to TRBD1. Germline CDR1 reads MDHEN; CDR2 reads SYDVKM. The V gene end was trimmed by 5 bases and the J gene end by 1 base; junction bases not matched to a gene: 12. The CDR3 has 17 residues. CDR3 loop: CASSLTLGQGGSYEQYF. In nucleotides, the CDR3 is TGTGCCAGCAGTCTAACGCTGGGACAGGGCGGATCCTACGAGCAGTACTTC.

V is TRBV9 and J is TRBJ2-3, with D perhaps TRBD2 (7 bases). The germline V gene has CDR1 SGDLS and CDR2 YYNGEE. The CDR3 is made up of 17 amino acids. With 4 bases removed from V and 1 base from J, the gap between germline ends came to 19 bases. The CDR3 here is CASSPSGGVGGTDTQYF. The CDR3 DNA reads TGTGCCAGCAGCCCGTCGGGGGGCGTAGGGGGCACAGATACGCAGTATTTT.

This chain connects TRBV5-1 to TRBJ2-3, with TRBD2 matching over 11 bases. The CDR3 consists of 16 residues. The ends lost 4 bases at V and 6 bases at J; junction bases unmatched: 10. The germline CDR1 and CDR2 sequences are SGHRS and YFSETQ. CDR3 nucleotide sequence: TGCGCCAGCAGCCCCGCGGGTAGCGGGGGGGCGGATACGCAGTATTTT. Amino acid sequence: CASSPAGSGGADTQYF. Full variable domain (missing parts from reference TRBV5-1 and TRBJ2-3): KAGVTQTPRYLIKTRGQQVTLSCSPISGHRSVSWYQQTPGQGLQFLFEYFSETQRNKGNFPGRFSGRQFSNSRSEMNVSTLELGDSALYLCASSPAGSGGADTQYFGPGTRLTVL.

This chain joins TRBV19 and TRBJ2-1; 7 bases are a match to TRBD1. The CDR3 has 15 residues. The V gene end was trimmed by 3 bases and the J gene end by 7 bases; junction bases not matched to a gene: 9. From germline, CDR1 is LNHDA and CDR2 SQIVND (reference sequence). CDR3 protein: CASSIGPRGSNEQFF. CDR3 in DNA: TGTGCCAGTAGTATTGGGCCCAGGGGGTCGAATGAGCAGTTCTTC. Full variable domain (remainder filled in from reference TRBV19 and TRBJ2-1): DGGITQSPKYLFRKEGQNVTLSCEQNLNHDAMYWYRQDPGQGLRLIYYSQIVNDFQKGDIAEGYSVSREKKESFPLTVTSAQKNPTAFYLCASSIGPRGSNEQFFGPGTRLTVL.

This clone is medium-sized by share. V is TRBV7-2 and J is TRBJ2-3; tentatively, D is TRBD2 (6 bases). V was cut by 2 bases and J by 5 bases, with 11 bases left in between. Per the germline V gene, CDR1 is SGHTA and CDR2 is FQGNSA. CDR3 length equals 14 residues. This CDR3 is CASSLWRDRDTQYF. The CDR3 DNA reads TGTGCCAGCAGCTTATGGCGGGATCGAGATACGCAGTATTTT. Drawing the rest from reference TRBV7-2 and TRBJ2-3, the complete variable domain is GAGVSQSPSNKVTEKGKDVELRCDPISGHTALYWYRQSLGQGLEFLIYFQGNSAPDKSGLPSDRFSAERTGGSVSTLTIQRTQQEDSAVYLCASSLWRDRDTQYFGPGTRLTVL.

J is TRBJ2-7 and V is TRBV27; 10 bases match TRBD2. V shed 4 bases, J shed 5 bases, and the junction held 8 bases outside the gene matches. This CDR3 is built from 15 residues. CDR1 is MNHEY, CDR2 SMNVEV, per germline (reference sequence). The CDR3: CASSYLAGVGNEQYF. CDR3 DNA sequence: TGTGCCAGCAGTTACCTAGCGGGAGTTGGAAACGAGCAGTACTTC.

This clone was observed once. The V and J genes are TRBV27 and TRBJ2-1; 7 nucleotides agree with TRBD2. V lost 5 bases to trimming and J lost 7 bases; unmatched junction nucleotides: 11. The CDR3 loop spans 15 amino acids. CDR1 and CDR2 (germline): MNHEY, SMNVEV (reference sequence). Here the CDR3 reads CASSLGGGPWNEQFF. In nucleotides, the CDR3 is TGTGCCAGCAGTCTGGGGGGAGGGCCGTGGAATGAGCAGTTCTTC.

This clone appeared a single time. The chain combines TRBV28 with TRBJ1-5, with TRBD1 matching 7 bases. The CDR3 length is 16 residues. Per the germline V gene, CDR1 is MDHEN and CDR2 is SYDVKM. Trimming at V came to 2 bases and at J to 2 bases, leaving 6 bases not matched to a gene. CDR3 amino acids: CASSLPTGVGNQPQHF. The CDR3 nucleotides are TGTGCCAGCAGTTTACCCACAGGGGTTGGCAATCAGCCCCAGCATTTT.

This clone was counted between two and nine times. The rearrangement joins TRBV6-6 to TRBJ2-1; D remains unclear. The germline gives CDR1 MNHNY, CDR2 SVGAGI (reference sequence). This CDR3 has 14 amino acids. The V end lost 5 bases, the J end lost 4 bases, and 12 bases lay between the germline ends. CDR3 sequence (DNA): TGTGCCAGCAGTCGTATCGACTTGTACAATGAGCAGTTCTTC. Its translation: CASSRIDLYNEQFF.